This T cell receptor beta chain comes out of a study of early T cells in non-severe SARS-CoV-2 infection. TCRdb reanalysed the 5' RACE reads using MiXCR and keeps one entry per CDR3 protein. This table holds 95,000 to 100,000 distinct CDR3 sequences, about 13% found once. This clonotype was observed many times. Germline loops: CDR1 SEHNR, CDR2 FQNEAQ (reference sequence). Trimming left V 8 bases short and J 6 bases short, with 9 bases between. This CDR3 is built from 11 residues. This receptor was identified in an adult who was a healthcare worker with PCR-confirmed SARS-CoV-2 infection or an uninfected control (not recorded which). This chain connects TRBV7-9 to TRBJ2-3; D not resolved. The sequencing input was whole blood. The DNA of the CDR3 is TGTGCCAGCCGGGCTTCGGATACGCAGTATTTT. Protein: CASRASDTQYF. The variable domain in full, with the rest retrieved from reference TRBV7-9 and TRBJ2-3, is DTGVSQNPRHKITKRGQNVTFRCDPISEHNRLYWYRQTLGQGPEFLTYFQNEAQLEKSRLLSDRFSAERPKGSFSTLEIQRTEQGDSAMYLCASRASDTQYFGPGTRLTVL.